The T cell receptor (beta chain) under discussion was sequenced for a study of blood T cell repertoires in COVID-19 (dated by TCRdb to 2019 to 2021). With regard to the full study: Recovered participants in ImmuneRACE Cohort 3 were defined by two consecutive negative NP/OP PCR tests, clearance by a healthcare professional, or resolution of symptoms. Collaborator samples came from the United States, Italy and Spain and covered acute and convalescent phases of COVID-19. A de-identified subject ID, COVID-19 status, age in years and sex were almost always included in the sample metadata. Where available, HLA class I and class II types were obtained from metadata supplied by the sample provider rather than from assay-based typing. The material from the prospective study consisted of cDNA or gDNA derived from T cells, B-cell-depleted T cells, or PBMCs. The dataset comprised deeply sampled blood TCRbeta repertoires from subjects exposed to, actively infected with, or recovered from COVID-19. Samples came from the ongoing ImmuneRACE study (first 160 participants) plus 1,254 subjects from 6 global collaborators. The repertoires were made available in a free public database intended to serve as a resource for research on the immune response to SARS-CoV-2. What the study reported, not specific to this receptor: The quantity of clinical and demographic metadata differed by source and by participant and was supplied without curation.

TCRbeta CDR3 regions were amplified from genomic DNA by means of the immunoSEQ Assay, a bias-controlled multiplex PCR. Per the authors' processing: Within the assay, amplification of reference gene primers was used to estimate how many nucleated cells each sample contained. To quantify the absolute abundance of each unique TCRbeta CDR3 rearrangement, sequence reads were collapsed and filtered. For each sample, productive Simpson clonality was calculated by taking the square root of Simpson's diversity index across productive rearrangements. TCRdb re-hosts the immuneACCESS table, in-frame sequences only. Its copies lack some clones; in the studies checked, an unresolved V gene accounts for under half of them, and the cause for the rest is not known. Clonal size and the V and J genes are those of that table, whereas D and trimming came from the DNA. In this sample the table shows over 250,000 clones, roughly 91% of which occur a single time. The top ten constitute 2% of the sample.

V sheds 8 bases and J sheds 7 bases, leaving 14 bases between their ends. The CDR3 measures 11 amino acids from cysteine to phenylalanine. The kept DNA is CDR3 alone, 33 bases in frame from the first base. CDR1 is given as DFQATT and CDR2 as SNEGSKA, both from the germline V gene (reference sequence). Enrolling through a virtual design, the prospective study's participants ranged in age from roughly 18 to 95 years and lived across about two dozen United States geographic areas. In the prospective study, cohorts were assigned on the basis of participant-reported clinical history obtained from a screening survey and a study questionnaire. In the prospective study, mobile phlebotomists collected whole blood, serum and a nasopharyngeal or oropharyngeal swab from each participant. Over an approximately 2-month period, participants in the prospective study had the option of providing additional blood draws and questionnaires. Before DNA extraction, blood samples from the prospective study were shipped at room temperature or frozen.

This clone came up once. This clone's antigen is unknown. No base-level quality is on record; no much larger clone is a single base apart. The sequence is built from TRBV20-1 and TRBJ1-1, with TRBD1 as a weak D call on 6 bases. The source is a woman aged 55-70 years in a cohort exposed to, infected with or recovered from COVID-19 (not recorded which). Sequencing was performed on PBMCs or T cells enriched from blood (not recorded which). The CDR3 reads as follows: CSFLDRYEAFF. DNA sequence: TGCAGTTTCCTAGACAGGTATGAAGCTTTCTTT.